This T cell receptor (beta chain) derives from a study of blood T cells in healthy people across ages. Points from the study as a whole: Naive CD4+ cells and diversity were both higher in long-lived donors than in aged donors.

They isolated at least 6 million PBMCs from each sample. A second PCR of roughly 6 to 12 cycles used a sample-barcoded 5' primer and a J-beta primer mix. No fewer than 3 million CDR3-containing paired-end reads came from each sample. A single record per CDR3 protein comes from TCRdb applying MiXCR to the 5' RACE reads. The sample carries about 1.4 million distinct CDR3 sequences, 59% recorded once. Regarding this clonotype: The antigen is not known.

V was pared by 10 bases and J by 6 bases, with 18 bases between. CDR3 size: 13 residues. CDR1 and CDR2 from the germline V gene are MNHEY and SVGEGT. Sequences were obtained from blood. The TCR was taken from a man aged 18 to 29 in good health. The chain employs TRBV6-2 or TRBV6-3 and TRBJ1-2; TRBD1 is a possible D gene (6 bases). CDR3: CATVDRIADGYTF. The CDR3 DNA follows: TGTGCCACCGTAGACAGGATAGCGGATGGCTACACCTTC.